The 7 T cell receptor beta chains reported below all come from one sample, sequenced in a study of T cells in localized non-small cell lung cancer. Assay: immunoSEQ multiplex PCR; the TCRdb copy retains only in-frame clones and omits some. The sample yields 15,000 to 20,000 clones, 85% to 90% seen once. Sequenced here: peripheral blood mononuclear cells, sampled before any cancer treatment. All receptors come from a woman aged 40 to 75 with stage III lung adenocarcinoma.

The chain has TRBV7-8 and TRBJ1-4, with a tentative D call TRBD1 (5 bases). V lost 5 bases to trimming and J lost 2 bases, with 15 bases between them. The CDR3 is 16 amino acids. Germline V gene lookup returns CDR1 SGHVS and CDR2 FQNEAQ. CDR3 nucleotide sequence: TGTGCCAGCAGCCCGTGGACCTGGGGGACTAATGAAAAACTGTTTTTT. This gives the protein CASSPWTWGTNEKLFF.

The CDR3 region is CASSPGDSLGEQFF. The CDR3 DNA sequence: TGTGCCAGCAGCCCTGGGGACTCCCTAGGTGAGCAGTTCTTC. The chain couples TRBV7-9 to TRBJ2-1, with a tentative D call TRBD2 (6 bases). Germline V gene sequence: CDR1 SEHNR, CDR2 FQNEAQ (reference sequence). V was clipped by 5 bases and J by 9 bases, with 17 bases between them. CDR3 size: 14 residues.

This chain connects TRBV7-3 to TRBJ1-6; the D gene is possibly TRBD1 (5 bases). The germline V and J ends were trimmed by 2 bases and 8 bases, with 7 bases remaining between them. Germline V gives CDR1 SGHTA, CDR2 FQGTGA. The CDR3 covers 13 residues. The CDR3 sequence: CASSLGTDSPLHF. The CDR3 nucleotides read TGTGCCAGCAGCTTAGGGACGGATTCACCCCTCCACTTT.

This chain connects TRBV4-2 to TRBJ2-7; 11 bases fit TRBD2. The CDR3 is made up of 16 amino acids. Losses at the gene ends were 2 bases for V and 0 bases for J; bases not matched to a gene: 3. Looked up from germline, CDR1 is LGHNA and CDR2 is YNFKEQ. CDR3 sequence reads: CASSQRLAGTSYEQYF. The DNA of the CDR3 is TGTGCCAGCAGCCAACGACTAGCGGGGACCTCCTACGAGCAGTACTTC.

The chain combines TRBV7-2 with TRBJ2-3; D perhaps matches TRBD2 (5 bases). From germline, CDR1 is SGHTA and CDR2 FQGNSA. Trimming removed 4 bases at V and 2 bases at J, with 10 bases between. The CDR3 is made up of 14 amino acids. The CDR3 is CASSSFDYTDTQYF. The CDR3 nucleotides are TGTGCCAGCAGCTCTTTCGACTACACAGATACGCAGTATTTT.

This clone occurred once. The chain recombines TRBV9 with TRBJ2-1; D possibly corresponds to TRBD2 (6 bases). This CDR3 comprises 15 residues. CDR1 SGDLS and CDR2 YYNGEE come from the germline V gene. V lost 2 bases and J 6 bases, leaving 15 bases between the germline ends. CDR3 DNA: TGTGCCAGCAGCGTGGGAGTGACTAGTGGCAATGAGCAGTTCTTC. Residues: CASSVGVTSGNEQFF.

The DNA of the CDR3 is TGCGCCAGCAGCTTGGGGCTAGCGGGAGTTTCCGAGCAGTACTTC. Translated: CASSLGLAGVSEQYF. The chain joins TRBV5-1 to TRBJ2-7, with 10 bases fitting TRBD2. J lost 6 bases, V lost 0 bases, and 6 bases had no gene match. This CDR3 is built from 15 residues. CDR1 and CDR2 (germline): SGHRS, YFSETQ.